This T cell receptor (beta chain) was observed in a study of T cell changes during pregnancy in multiple sclerosis. Sequencing used immunoSEQ multiplex PCR; TCRdb keeps in-frame clones, though not all of them. The repertoire includes 40,000 to 55,000 clones, approximately 89% of them detected once, and about 3% sits in the top ten. Between the trimmed V and J ends, which lost 1 base and 3 bases, there was a span of 9 bases. Germline CDR1 SGHVS, CDR2 FNYEAQ. The CDR3 has 14 amino acids. The source of this sequence is a female donor with multiple sclerosis, enrolled in a pregnancy study. The sequencing used CD8+ T cells from peripheral blood mononuclear cells, collected in the second trimester of pregnancy. The rearrangement uses TRBV7-6 and TRBJ1-1; TRBD1 might be the D (6 bases). The CDR3 spells CASSLDREYTEAFF. CDR3 in DNA: TGTGCCAGCAGCTTAGACAGGGAGTACACTGAAGCTTTCTTT.